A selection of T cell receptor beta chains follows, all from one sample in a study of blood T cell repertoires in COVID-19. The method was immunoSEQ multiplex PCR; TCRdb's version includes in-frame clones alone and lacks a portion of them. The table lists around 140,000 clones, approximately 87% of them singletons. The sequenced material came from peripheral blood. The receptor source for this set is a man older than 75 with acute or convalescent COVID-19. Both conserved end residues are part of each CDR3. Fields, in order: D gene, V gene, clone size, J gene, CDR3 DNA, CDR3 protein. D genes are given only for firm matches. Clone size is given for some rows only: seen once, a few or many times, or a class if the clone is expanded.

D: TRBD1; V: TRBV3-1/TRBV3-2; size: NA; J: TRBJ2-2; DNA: TGTGCCAGCAGCCAAGGGGGACAGGGCACCGGGGAGCTGTTTTTT; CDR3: CASSQGGQGTGELFF
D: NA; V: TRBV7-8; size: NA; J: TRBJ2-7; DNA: TGTGCCAGCAGCTTACTGGACAAAGCCTACGAGCAGTACTTC; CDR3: CASSLLDKAYEQYF
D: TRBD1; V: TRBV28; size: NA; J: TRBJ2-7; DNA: TGTGCCAGCAGACTCGGGACAGTTTTTGACTACGAGCAGTACTTC; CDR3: CASRLGTVFDYEQYF
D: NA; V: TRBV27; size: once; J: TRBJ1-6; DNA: TGTGCCAGCAGGCAGGGTATTACCGGTTCACCCCTCCACTTT; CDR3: CASRQGITGSPLHF
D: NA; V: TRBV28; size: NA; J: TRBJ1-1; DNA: TGTGCCAGCACGGACAAAATAAAAGCTTTCTTT; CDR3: CASTDKIKAFF
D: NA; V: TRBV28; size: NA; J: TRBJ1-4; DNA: TGTGCCAGCAGACAGGAGTGGCCTAATGAAAAACTGTTTTTT; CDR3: CASRQEWPNEKLFF
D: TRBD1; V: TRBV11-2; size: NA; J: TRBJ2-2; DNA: TGTGCCAGCAGCTTAGCCCGTCCCGGGACAGGAACCGGGGAGCTGTTTTTT; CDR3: CASSLARPGTGTGELFF
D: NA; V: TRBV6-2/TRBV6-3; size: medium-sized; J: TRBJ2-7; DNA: TGTGCCAGCAGTCCCTCTTACGAGCAGTACTTC; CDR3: CASSPSYEQYF
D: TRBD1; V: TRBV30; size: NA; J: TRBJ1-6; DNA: TGTGCCTGGAAACTGACAGGGGCTGCCTCTAATTCACCCCTCCACTTT; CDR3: CAWKLTGAASNSPLHF
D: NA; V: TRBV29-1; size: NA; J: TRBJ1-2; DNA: TGCAGCGTTGACTCAACCCGGACAGCCTACTATGGCTACACCTTC; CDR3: CSVDSTRTAYYGYTF
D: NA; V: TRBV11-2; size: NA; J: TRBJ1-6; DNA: TGTGCCAGCAGCTTAGAATCATGGAGACAGCATAATTCACCCCTCCACTTT; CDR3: CASSLESWRQHNSPLHF
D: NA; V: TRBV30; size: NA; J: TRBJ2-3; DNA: TGTGCCTGGACGGGTTTCCGTAGCACAGATACGCAGTATTTT; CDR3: CAWTGFRSTDTQYF
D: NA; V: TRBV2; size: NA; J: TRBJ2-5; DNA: TGTGCCAGCAGTGGAAGTAGTCCAGAGACCCAGTACTTC; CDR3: CASSGSSPETQYF
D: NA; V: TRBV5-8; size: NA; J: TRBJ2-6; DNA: TGTGCCAGCAGCTTCCGGGTTGGGGCCAACGTCCTGACTTTC; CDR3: CASSFRVGANVLTF
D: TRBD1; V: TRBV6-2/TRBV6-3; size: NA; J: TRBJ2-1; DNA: TGTGCCAGCAGTTACGCGGGACAGGCCAATGAGCAGTTCTTC; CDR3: CASSYAGQANEQFF
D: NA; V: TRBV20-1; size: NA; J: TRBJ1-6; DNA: TGCAGTGCTAGTCCTAGCTCCTATAATTCACCCCTCCACTTT; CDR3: CSASPSSYNSPLHF
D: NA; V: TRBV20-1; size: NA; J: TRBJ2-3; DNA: TGCAGTGCTAGTCGACCCAGGGGGGATTCCACAGATACGCAGTATTTT; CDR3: CSASRPRGDSTDTQYF
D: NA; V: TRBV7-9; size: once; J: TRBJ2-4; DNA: TGTGCCAGCAGCTTAGATTCGTCCGTAGCCAAAAACATTCAGTACTTC; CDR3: CASSLDSSVAKNIQYF
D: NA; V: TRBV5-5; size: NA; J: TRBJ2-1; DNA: TGTGCCAGCAGCCCGGAGCTGGGGCGGCCCAATGAGCAGTTCTTC; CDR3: CASSPELGRPNEQFF
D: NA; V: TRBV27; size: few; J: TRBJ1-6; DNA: TGTGCCAGCAGTTTAGGGGGCAGGGGCAATTCACCCCTCCACTTT; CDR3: CASSLGGRGNSPLHF
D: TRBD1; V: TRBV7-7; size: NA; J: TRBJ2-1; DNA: TGTGCTAGCAGCCAAACAGGGGAAGCCTACAATGAGCAGTTCTTC; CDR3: CASSQTGEAYNEQFF
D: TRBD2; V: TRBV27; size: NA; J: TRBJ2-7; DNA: TGTGCCAGCAGTTTCGGACTAGCGGGAGGGCGGATATACTACGAGCAGTACTTC; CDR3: CASSFGLAGGRIYYEQYF
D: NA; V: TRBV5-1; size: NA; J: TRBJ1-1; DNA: TGCGCCAGCAGCAAGGGACAGAACACTGAAGCTTTCTTT; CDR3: CASSKGQNTEAFF
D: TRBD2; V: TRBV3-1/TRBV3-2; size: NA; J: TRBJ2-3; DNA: TGTGCCAGCAGCCCAGCGGGGGGGTTAGATACGCAGTATTTT; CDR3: CASSPAGGLDTQYF
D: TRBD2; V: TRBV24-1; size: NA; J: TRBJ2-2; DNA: TGTGCCACCAGTGATCCGTCTCGAGCGGGGCTAGCGAATAGAGGAAGCACCGGGGAGCTGTTTTTT; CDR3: CATSDPSRAGLANRGSTGELFF
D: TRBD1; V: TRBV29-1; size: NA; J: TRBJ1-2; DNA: TGCAGCGTCGTGGGACAGGGTACTGGCTATGGCTACACCTTC; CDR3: CSVVGQGTGYGYTF
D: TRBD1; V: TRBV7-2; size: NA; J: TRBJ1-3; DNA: TGTGCCAGCAGCTTAGACAGGGGGACAGGAAACACCATATATTTT; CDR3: CASSLDRGTGNTIYF
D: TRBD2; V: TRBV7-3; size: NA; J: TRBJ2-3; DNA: TGTGCCAGCAGCTTAACTCTCGGGGCGGGAGCAGCAGATACGCAGTATTTT; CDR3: CASSLTLGAGAADTQYF
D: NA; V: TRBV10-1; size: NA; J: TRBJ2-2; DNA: TGCGCCAGCGGTGGGGGAGCGGTCACCGGGGAGCTGTTTTTT; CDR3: CASGGGAVTGELFF
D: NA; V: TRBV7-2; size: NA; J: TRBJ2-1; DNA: TGTGCCAGCAGCCTGGCCTCCTCCACCTACAATGAGCAGTTCTTC; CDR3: CASSLASSTYNEQFF
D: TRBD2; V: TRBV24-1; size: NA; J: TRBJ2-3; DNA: TGTGCCACCAGTGATTTCCCCTTAGCGGGAGGAAACACAGATACGCAGTATTTT; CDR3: CATSDFPLAGGNTDTQYF
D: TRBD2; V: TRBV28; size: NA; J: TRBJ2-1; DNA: TGTGCCAGCGGGTTGGGGGGGGCCTACAATGAGCAGTTCTTC; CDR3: CASGLGGAYNEQFF
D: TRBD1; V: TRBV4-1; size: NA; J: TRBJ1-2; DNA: TGCGCCAGCAGCCAACCCCCGGGACAGGGGGCAAGAAAAGATGGCTACACCTTC; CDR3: CASSQPPGQGARKDGYTF
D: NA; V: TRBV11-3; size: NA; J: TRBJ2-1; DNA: TGTGCCAGCAGCCAAACCGGGACTTTATACAATGAGCAGTTCTTC; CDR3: CASSQTGTLYNEQFF
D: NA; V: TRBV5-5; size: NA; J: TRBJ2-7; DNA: TGTGCCAGCAGCTTGGGACAGCTCCTCTCCTACGAGCAGTACTTC; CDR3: CASSLGQLLSYEQYF
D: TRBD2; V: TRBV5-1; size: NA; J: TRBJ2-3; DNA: TGCGCCAGCAGCGAGTTGTTGATGGGGGGGATCGCAGATACGCAGTATTTT; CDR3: CASSELLMGGIADTQYF
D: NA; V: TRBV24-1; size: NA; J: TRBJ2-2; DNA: TGTGCCACCAGTGATCTCAGACAGAACACCGGGGAGCTGTTTTTT; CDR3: CATSDLRQNTGELFF
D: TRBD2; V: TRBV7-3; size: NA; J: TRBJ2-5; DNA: TGTGCCAGCAGCTACCGCGCTGCGGGGGGAAGAGAGACCCAGTACTTC; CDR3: CASSYRAAGGRETQYF
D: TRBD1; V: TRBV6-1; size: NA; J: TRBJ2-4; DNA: TGTGCCAGCAGTGCGAAGGGGGCGCTTGGGCTAGCCAAAAACATTCAGTACTTC; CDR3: CASSAKGALGLAKNIQYF
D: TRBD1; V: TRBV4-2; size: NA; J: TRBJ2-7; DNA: TGTGCCAGCAGCCAAGTTGCGACAGGGGAAGGATTCTACGAGCAGTACTTC; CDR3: CASSQVATGEGFYEQYF
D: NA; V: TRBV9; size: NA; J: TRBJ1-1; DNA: TGTGCCAGCAGCGTAGCTTCGGGGTCGGGCGGGAACACTGAAGCTTTCTTT; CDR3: CASSVASGSGGNTEAFF
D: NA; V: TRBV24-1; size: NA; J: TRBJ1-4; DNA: TGTGCCACCAGTGGAGGGAATAATGAAAAACTGTTTTTT; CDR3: CATSGGNNEKLFF
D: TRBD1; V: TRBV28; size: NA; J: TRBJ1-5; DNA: TGTGCCAGCAGTTTGGACAGGAGCCTCGGCAATCAGCCCCAGCATTTT; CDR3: CASSLDRSLGNQPQHF
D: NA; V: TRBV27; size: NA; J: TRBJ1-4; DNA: TGTGCCAGCAGCCCCCAGGGAACTAATGAAAAACTGTTTTTT; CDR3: CASSPQGTNEKLFF
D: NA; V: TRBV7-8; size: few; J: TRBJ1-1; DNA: TGTGCCAGCAGCTTAATGACCGGGCAAACAGGGCGGCGCACTGAAGCTTTCTTT; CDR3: CASSLMTGQTGRRTEAFF
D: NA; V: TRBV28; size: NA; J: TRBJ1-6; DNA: TGTGCCAGCAGTTTGGTGAGGTTGAATTCACCCCTCCACTTT; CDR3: CASSLVRLNSPLHF
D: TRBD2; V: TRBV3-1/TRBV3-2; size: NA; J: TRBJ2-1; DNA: TGTGCCAGCAGCCGACTAGCGGGAGTTGGTTCGCAGTTCTTC; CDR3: CASSRLAGVGSQFF
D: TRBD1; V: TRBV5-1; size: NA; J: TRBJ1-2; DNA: TGCGCCAGCAGCTCTGAGGGACAGGGAACCTATGGCTACACCTTC; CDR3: CASSSEGQGTYGYTF
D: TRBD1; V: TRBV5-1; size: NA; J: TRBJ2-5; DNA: TGCGCCAGCAGCTTGACCGGGACAGGGTCGGAGACCCAGTACTTC; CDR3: CASSLTGTGSETQYF
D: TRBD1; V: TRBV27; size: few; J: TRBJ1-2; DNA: TGTGCCAGCAGTAGGGACAGGGAGGTTGTTCGTGGCTACACCTTC; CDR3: CASSRDREVVRGYTF
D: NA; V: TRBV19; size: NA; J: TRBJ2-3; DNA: TGTGCCAGTAGTATCGTCTCAGGAAGCACAGATACGCAGTATTTT; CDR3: CASSIVSGSTDTQYF
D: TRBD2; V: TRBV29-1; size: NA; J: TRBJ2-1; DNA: TGCAGCCATAGCGGGAATTCCGGCAATGAGCAGTTCTTC; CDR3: CSHSGNSGNEQFF